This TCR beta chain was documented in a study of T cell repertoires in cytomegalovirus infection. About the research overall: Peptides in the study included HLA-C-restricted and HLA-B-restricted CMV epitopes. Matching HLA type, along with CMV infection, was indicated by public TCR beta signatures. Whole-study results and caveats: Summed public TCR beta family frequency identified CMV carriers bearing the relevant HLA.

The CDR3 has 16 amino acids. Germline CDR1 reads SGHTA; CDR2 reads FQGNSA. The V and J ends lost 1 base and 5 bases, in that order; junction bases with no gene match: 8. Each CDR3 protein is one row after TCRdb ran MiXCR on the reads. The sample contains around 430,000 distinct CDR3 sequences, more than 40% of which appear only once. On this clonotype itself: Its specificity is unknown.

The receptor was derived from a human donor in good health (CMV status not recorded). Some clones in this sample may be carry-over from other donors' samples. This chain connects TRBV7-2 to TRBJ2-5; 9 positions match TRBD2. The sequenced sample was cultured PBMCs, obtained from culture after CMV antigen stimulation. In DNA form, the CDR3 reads TGTGCCAGCAGCTTAGTTTTAGCGGGAGCGGAGGAGACCCAGTACTTC. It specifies CASSLVLAGAEETQYF.